Each of the 19 T cell receptor beta chains below was sequenced from the same sample in a study of tissue T cells after allogeneic stem cell transplantation (dated by TCRdb to 2022 to 2024). Per the publication, the time point label means: mouse harvest day 14 after allogeneic transplant. Mouse grafts consisting of 10^7 T-cell-depleted bone marrow cells combined with 10^6 splenic CD5+ T cells were administered by tail vein injection. Libraries came from the immunoSEQ multiplex PCR assay. TCRdb obtained this table from immuneACCESS and retained in-frame rearrangements with V and J assigned. These tables miss some clones; where compared with another copy, unresolved V genes account for less than half of the shortfall, and the remainder is unexplained. This sample has about 640 clones in its table, and about 45% of those were observed once. Under 45% of the sample rests with the top ten. Sample: liver tissue. The receptor source for this set is a female BALB/c mouse given C57BL/6 T cells with graft-versus-host disease after an allogeneic hematopoietic cell transplant.

This clone appeared a few times. Genes and germline come from the mouse. The read stops 1 residue short of the end of the CDR3; the missing end is completed from the germline J gene. This rearrangement joins TRBV15 to TRBJ2-1, with 8 positions matching TRBD2. Looked up from germline, CDR1 is SGHND and CDR2 is FRSKSL. The CDR3 has 18 residues. The trim removed 1 base at V and 0 bases at J, leaving 8 bases unmatched. The CDR3 DNA, read in part, is TGTGCCAGCAGTTTAGTTGCTGGGGGGCCCTATAACTATGCTGAGCAGTTC. This sequence encodes CASSLVAGGPYNYAEQF. The CDR3 in its entirety is CASSLVAGGPYNYAEQFF. The variable domain in full, with the rest retrieved from reference TRBV15 and TRBJ2-1, is DAGVTQTPRHEVAEKGQTIILKCEPVSGHNDLFWYRQTKIQGLELLSYFRSKSLMEDGGAFKDRFKAEMLNSSFSTLKIQPTEPKDSAVYLCASSLVAGGPYNYAEQFFGPGTRLTVL.

About this clone itself: Each gene name is a mouse one. The read comes to an end 1 residue before the CDR3 does, leaving the germline J gene to fill in the end. This rearrangement joins TRBV16 to TRBJ1-2; no reliable D call. V was trimmed by 3 bases and J by 0 bases, leaving 5 bases between them. The CDR3 consists of 13 residues. Germline V lookup: CDR1 SGHSA, CDR2 FRNQAP. CDR3 bases read: TGTGCAAGCAGCTTCCAAACAAACTCCGACTACACC. Translation gives CASSFQTNSDYT. The full CDR3 is CASSFQTNSDYTF.

By share, this clone counts as large. Gene names are the mouse ones. Sequencing ends 1 residue short of the CDR3 end; the germline J gene provides the rest. The gene calls are TRBV3 and TRBJ1-1, with D maybe TRBD1 (6 bases). V was shortened by 3 bases and J by 4 bases, with 9 bases between the two germline ends. There are 13 residues in the CDR3. The germline V gene encodes CDR1 SNHLY and CDR2 FYNGKV (reference sequence). Incomplete CDR3 DNA: TGTGCCAGCAGCTTGGGGGGCGGCACAGAAGTCTTC. It specifies CASSLGGGTEVF. The whole CDR3 is CASSLGGGTEVFF. Full variable domain (rest looked up from reference TRBV3 and TRBJ1-1): GPKVLQIPSHQIIDMGQMVTLNCDPVSNHLYFYWYKQILGQQMEFLVNFYNGKVMEKSKLFKDQFSVERPDGSYFTLKIQPTALEDSAVYFCASSLGGGTEVFFGKGTRLTVV.

This clone has just a few counts. Genes and germline are mouse. With the read ending 1 residue before the CDR3 end, the germline J gene is used to fill in that end. The chain has TRBV31 and TRBJ2-7; 11 bases are shared with TRBD2. Trimming removed 0 bases from V and 7 bases from J; junction bases left unmatched: 5. Per the germline V gene, CDR1 is GKSSPN and CDR2 is SITVG. The CDR3 sequence is 14 residues long. The CDR3 reads CAWSLWTGGLEQYF. CDR3 DNA (partial): TGTGCCTGGAGTCTCTGGACTGGGGGGTTGGAACAGTAC.

This clone is judged large. Gene labels here are mouse ones. From the germline J gene comes the end of the CDR3, since the read stops 1 residue before it. This chain connects TRBV15 to TRBJ2-7, with 8 bases fitting TRBD2. V was clipped by 5 bases and J by 6 bases; unmatched bases: 3. The CDR3 is 12 amino acids. CDR1 is SGHND, CDR2 FRSKSL, per germline. The CDR3 DNA, read in part, is TGTGCCAGCAGTGGGGGGGCAGGTGAACAGTAC. Translated, it gives CASSGGAGEQY. The whole CDR3 protein is CASSGGAGEQYF.

As concerns this clone: Gene names and germline refer to mouse. Read sequence stops 1 residue before the CDR3 end, and the germline J gene provides the missing end. The chain combines TRBV4 with TRBJ2-7; 8 bases line up with TRBD2. J was trimmed by 0 bases and V by 4 bases; bases with no gene match: 8. This CDR3 has 16 amino acids. Germline loops: CDR1 LGHDT, CDR2 YNNKQL (reference sequence). The sequenced part of the CDR3 DNA is TGTGCCAGCAGCTTTGGGGGGGGCGCTGGCTCCTATGAACAGTAC. It translates to CASSFGGGAGSYEQY. From start to end, the CDR3 is CASSFGGGAGSYEQYF.

Remarks on this clone: The germline and genes are mouse ones. The CDR3 end lies 1 residue beyond the end of the read and is filled in from the germline J gene. The rearrangement links TRBV13-3 to TRBJ2-1; 8 nucleotides line up with TRBD2. V lost 0 bases, J lost 4 bases, and 3 bases stayed unmatched. CDR3 size: 15 residues. Germline CDR1 NNHDY, CDR2 SYVADS. CDR3 region: CASSDVWGAYAEQFF. CDR3 DNA, as far as it was read: TGTGCCAGCAGTGATGTCTGGGGGGCGTATGCTGAGCAGTTC.

For this clone: All gene names here are mouse names. The CDR3 end lies 1 residue beyond the end of the read and is filled in from the germline J gene. This chain links TRBV5 with TRBJ2-1, with 8 bases matching TRBD2. This CDR3 contains 14 residues. The V and J ends lost 0 bases and 5 bases, in that order; junction bases with no gene match: 0. The germline gives CDR1 LGHNA, CDR2 YNLKQL (reference sequence). CDR3 DNA, as far as it was read: TGTGCCAGCAGCCAAGACTGGGGGGATGCTGAGCAGTTC. Translating gives CASSQDWGDAEQF. The whole CDR3 protein reads CASSQDWGDAEQFF.

The sample holds a few counts of this clone. Gene names and germline match the mouse. The read ends 1 residue shy of where the CDR3 ends; the end is completed using the germline J gene. V and J are TRBV16 and TRBJ2-2; no reliable D call. This CDR3 has 14 residues. Germline V gives CDR1 SGHSA, CDR2 FRNQAP. V was trimmed by 0 bases and J by 0 bases, leaving 2 bases between them. CDR3 sequence: CASSLEANTGQLYF. Incomplete CDR3 DNA: TGTGCAAGCAGCTTAGAGGCAAACACCGGGCAGCTCTAC. Combining the CDR3 with reference TRBV16 and TRBJ2-2 gives the whole variable domain NAGVIQTPRHKVTGKGQEATLWCEPISGHSAVFWYRQTIVQGLEFLTYFRNQAPIDDSGMPKERFSAQMPNQSHSTLKIQSTQPQDSAVYLCASSLEANTGQLYFGEGSKLTVL.

Comments on this clone: Genes here carry mouse names. The CDR3 goes on 1 residue after the read ends, and that part is filled in from the germline J gene. The genes are TRBV16 and TRBJ1-1; D uncertain. CDR3 length: 14 residues. CDR1 and CDR2 (germline): SGHSA, FRNQAP. Trimming took 1 base from V and 1 from J, leaving 7 bases between them. CDR3 sequence reads: CASSLVAGNTEVFF. Incomplete CDR3 DNA: TGTGCAAGCAGCTTAGTGGCAGGGAACACAGAAGTCTTC.

With regard to this clone: Gene names and germline refer to mouse. Sequencing ends 1 residue short of the CDR3 end; the germline J gene provides the rest. The chain carries TRBV19 and TRBJ1-6; 7 nucleotides align to TRBD1. TRBJ1-6 has ORF status, its function being uncertain. CDR1 is FNHDT and CDR2 is SITEND in the germline V gene (reference sequence). The J segment lost 2 bases and the V segment lost 4 bases, leaving 3 bases of the junction unmatched. This CDR3 has 15 amino acids. CDR3 DNA, as far as it was read: TGTGCCAGCAGTGAGGGACAGACCTATAATTCGCCCCTCTAC. It codes for CASSEGQTYNSPLY. The whole CDR3 reads CASSEGQTYNSPLYF.

Worth noting for this clone: The germline and genes are mouse ones. The DNA read from the CDR3 is TGTGCCAGCAGTTTAGGTATCGGGAACACAGAAGTCTTC. Translation: CASSLGIGNTEVF. The entire CDR3 sequence reads CASSLGIGNTEVFF. V and J are TRBV15 and TRBJ1-1, with unresolved D. The read ends 1 residue shy of where the CDR3 ends; the end is completed using the germline J gene. The CDR3 has 14 residues. V lost 1 base and J 1 base, leaving 7 bases between the germline ends. CDR1 and CDR2 (germline): SGHND, FRSKSL.

This clone appeared a single time. All gene names here are mouse names. The DNA ends 1 residue before the CDR3 does, and the rest of the CDR3 is filled in from the germline J gene. The rearrangement joins TRBV13-3 to TRBJ2-1, with 9 positions matching TRBD2. With 1 base clipped from V and 7 bases from J, the junction kept 12 bases outside the gene matches. Germline CDR1 reads NNHDY; CDR2 reads SYVADS. This CDR3 region has 17 residues. The CDR3: CASSDMGWGGERAEQFF. The CDR3 DNA, read in part, is TGTGCCAGCAGTGATATGGGCTGGGGGGGGGAAAGGGCTGAGCAGTTC.

This clone has just a few counts. The listed genes are named as in mouse. The read ends 1 residue shy of where the CDR3 ends; the end is completed using the germline J gene. The chain is built from TRBV16 and TRBJ2-2; D gene unclear. Germline loops: CDR1 SGHSA, CDR2 FRNQAP. The CDR3 runs to 13 residues. V dropped 4 bases and J dropped 1 base, with 4 bases sitting between them. This chain's CDR3 is CASSSVNTGQLYF. The part of the CDR3 DNA that was read is TGTGCAAGCAGCTCAGTAAACACCGGGCAGCTCTAC.

This clone was picked up a small number of times. Genes here carry mouse names. The read ends 1 residue shy of where the CDR3 ends; the end is completed using the germline J gene. V is TRBV17 and J is TRBJ2-3, with unresolved D. Germline V gives CDR1 MNHDT, CDR2 YYDKIL. With 2 bases removed from V and 0 bases from J, the gap between germline ends came to 9 bases. The CDR3 has 15 amino acids. CDR3 in amino acids: CASSRSSYSAETLYF. CDR3 bases read: TGTGCTAGCAGTAGAAGCTCTTATAGTGCAGAAACGCTGTAT.

This clone was observed a few times. The genes are named according to mouse. The read gets to within 1 residue of the CDR3 end, and the germline J gene fills in the rest. The V gene is TRBV16, the J gene TRBJ2-1; 10 bases are shared with TRBD2. This CDR3 is built from 16 residues. Germline trimming cut 5 bases from V and 1 base from J; bases unmatched to any gene: 5. Germline V lookup: CDR1 SGHSA, CDR2 FRNQAP. The covered CDR3 bases are TGTGCAAGCAGCCCCAACTGGGGGGGGAACTATGCTGAGCAGTTC. Its protein product is CASSPNWGGNYAEQF. The entire CDR3 protein is CASSPNWGGNYAEQFF.

This clone is judged hyperexpanded. Mouse gene names and germline throughout. The read ends 1 residue early relative to the CDR3; the germline J gene fills the gap. The V gene is TRBV12-1, the J gene TRBJ2-7; 8 bases fit TRBD2. The ends lost 3 bases at V and 7 bases at J; junction bases unmatched: 7. Looked up from germline, CDR1 is SGHSN and CDR2 is HYEKVE. The CDR3 is 13 amino acids. Partial CDR3 DNA: TGTGCCAGCTCTATCGACTGGGGAGACGAACAGTAC. This encodes CASSIDWGDEQY. The whole CDR3 protein is CASSIDWGDEQYF.

Relative to its sample, this clone is large. Gene names and germline match the mouse. CDR3 bases read: TGTGCTAGCAGTCCAGGGGGTGCAAACACAGAAGTCTTC. Translation: CASSPGGANTEVF. The CDR3 in full is CASSPGGANTEVFF. The rearrangement links TRBV17 to TRBJ1-1, with 7 bases fitting TRBD1. Sequencing ends 1 residue short of the CDR3 end; the germline J gene provides the rest. The CDR3 has 14 amino acids. J was trimmed by 0 bases and V by 5 bases; bases with no gene match: 3. Germline V gene data show CDR1 as MNHDT and CDR2 as YYDKIL.

This clone was recorded only once. Gene names refer to mouse genes. Coverage ceases 1 residue before the CDR3 finishes, and the germline J gene fills in the end. The chain joins TRBV14 to TRBJ2-5; the D gene is possibly TRBD1 (6 bases). V gave up 1 base and J gave up 0 bases, with 9 bases separating them. This CDR3 has 15 residues. Germline V gives CDR1 SGHDT, CDR2 FRDEAV. The part of the CDR3 DNA that was read is TGTGCCAGCAGTTTCAGGGGGAGCAACCAAGACACCCAGTAC. Translated, it gives CASSFRGSNQDTQY. The full CDR3 protein is CASSFRGSNQDTQYF.